Reported below is one T cell receptor beta chain. This entry is derived from a study of blood T cell repertoires in COVID-19. The assay was immunoSEQ multiplex PCR, and TCRdb's table has in-frame clones only and misses some. The sample gives about 160,000 clones, 80% to 95% of which show up once; roughly 1.9% is in the top ten. The CDR3 has 16 residues. The germline V gene encodes CDR1 LNHNV and CDR2 YYDKDF (reference sequence). V was trimmed by 4 bases and J by 7 bases, leaving 20 bases between them. The chain combines TRBV15 with TRBJ2-1, with D hard to call. The TCR originated in an older woman with COVID-19, enrolled during active disease. Sequencing was performed on peripheral blood. This CDR3 is CATSTRDPRAGNEQFF. The DNA for the CDR3 is TGTGCCACCAGCACTAGAGACCCCCGAGCTGGGAATGAGCAGTTCTTC.